The rows below give T cell receptor beta chains drawn from one sample of a study of blood T cell repertoires in COVID-19. The method was immunoSEQ multiplex PCR; TCRdb's version includes in-frame clones alone and lacks a portion of them. The sample has more than 150,000 clones, around 91% seen once. The specimen sequenced was peripheral blood. These receptors all stem from a man aged 45-65 years with acute or convalescent COVID-19. The CDR3 runs from the conserved cysteine through the conserved F or W. Size values are once, few and many counts, or a class for expanded clones, and some rows have none.

V,size,CDR3
TRBV6-5,NA,CASSYGNPGLADTQYF
TRBV6-4,NA,CASSDSGAGGEKLFF
TRBV5-4,NA,CASSLGQMNTEAFF
TRBV18,NA,CASSPGSGVGQPQHF
TRBV18,NA,CASSGGLAGDGTQYF
TRBV7-2,once,CASSLRRGRFMDYGYTF
TRBV21-1,NA,CASSTLPPTAGELFF
TRBV6-2/TRBV6-3,NA,CASSRTLAGTLYEQYF
TRBV18,NA,CASSPVGQGGSYGYTF
TRBV2,NA,CASSVSGQVNTEAFF
TRBV19,NA,CASSIGLAVPGEQFF
TRBV27,NA,CASSLSERRGYNEQFF